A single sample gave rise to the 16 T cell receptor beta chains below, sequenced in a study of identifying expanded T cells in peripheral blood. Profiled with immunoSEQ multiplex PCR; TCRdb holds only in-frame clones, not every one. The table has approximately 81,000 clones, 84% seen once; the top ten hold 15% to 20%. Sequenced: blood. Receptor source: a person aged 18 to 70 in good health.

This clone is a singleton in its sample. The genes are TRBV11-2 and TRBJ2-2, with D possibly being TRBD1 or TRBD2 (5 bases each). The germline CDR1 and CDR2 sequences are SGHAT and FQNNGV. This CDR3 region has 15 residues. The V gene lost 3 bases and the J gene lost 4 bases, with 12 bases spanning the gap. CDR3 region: CASSLAGTRTGELFF. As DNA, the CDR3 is TGTGCCAGCAGCTTGGCAGGGACGCGCACCGGGGAGCTGTTTTTT.

The DNA for the CDR3 is TGTGCCTGGACCCCTAGGGCATCGACCGGTGGCGAGCAGTACTTC. The encoded protein is CAWTPRASTGGEQYF. The chain uses TRBV30 and TRBJ2-7; D remains unclear. V was clipped by 4 bases and J by 6 bases, with 22 bases between them. CDR1 and CDR2 from the germline V gene are GTSNPN and SVGIG (reference sequence). The CDR3 loop spans 15 amino acids.

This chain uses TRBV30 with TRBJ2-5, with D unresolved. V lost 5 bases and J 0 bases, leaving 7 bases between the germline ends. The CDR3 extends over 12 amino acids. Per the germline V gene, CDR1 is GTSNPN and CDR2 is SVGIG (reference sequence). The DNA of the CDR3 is TGTGCCTGGGCCCCGTACCAAGAGACCCAGTACTTC. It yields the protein CAWAPYQETQYF.

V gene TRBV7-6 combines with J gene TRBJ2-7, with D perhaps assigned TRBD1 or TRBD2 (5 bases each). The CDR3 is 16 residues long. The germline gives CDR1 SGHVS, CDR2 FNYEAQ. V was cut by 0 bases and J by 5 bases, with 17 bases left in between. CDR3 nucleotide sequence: TGTGCCAGCAGCTTAGCGCTCCGGGCCCTGGGGGACGAGCAGTACTTC. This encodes CASSLALRALGDEQYF. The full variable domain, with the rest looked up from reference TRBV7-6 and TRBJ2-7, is GAGVSQSPRYKVTKRGQDVALRCDPISGHVSLYWYRQALGQGPEFLTYFNYEAQQDKSGLPNDRFSAERPEGSISTLTIQRTEQRDSAMYRCASSLALRALGDEQYFGPGTRLTVT.

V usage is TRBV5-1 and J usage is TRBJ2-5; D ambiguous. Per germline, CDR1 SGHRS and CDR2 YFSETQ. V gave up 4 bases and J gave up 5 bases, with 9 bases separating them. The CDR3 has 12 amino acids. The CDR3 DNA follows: TGCGCCAGCAGCCTGTCGTGGGAGACCCAGTACTTC. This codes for CASSLSWETQYF.

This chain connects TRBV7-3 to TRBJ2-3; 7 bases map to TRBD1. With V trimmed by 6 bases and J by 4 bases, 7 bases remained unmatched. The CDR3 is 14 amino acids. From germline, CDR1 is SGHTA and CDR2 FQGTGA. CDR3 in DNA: TGTGCCAGCAGTACCGGGACAGCCCCAGATACGCAGTATTTT. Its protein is CASSTGTAPDTQYF.

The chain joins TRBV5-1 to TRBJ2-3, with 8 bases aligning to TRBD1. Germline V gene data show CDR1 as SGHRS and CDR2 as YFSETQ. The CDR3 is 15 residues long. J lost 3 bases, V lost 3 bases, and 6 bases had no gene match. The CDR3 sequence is CASSSPDRATDTQYF. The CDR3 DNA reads TGCGCCAGCAGCTCCCCGGACAGGGCAACAGATACGCAGTATTTT.

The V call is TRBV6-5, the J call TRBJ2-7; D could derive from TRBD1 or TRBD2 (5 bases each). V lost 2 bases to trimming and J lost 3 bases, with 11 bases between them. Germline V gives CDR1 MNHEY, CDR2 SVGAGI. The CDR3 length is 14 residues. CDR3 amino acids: CASSYVGGNYEQYF. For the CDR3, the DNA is TGTGCCAGCAGTTACGTTGGGGGAAACTACGAGCAGTACTTC.

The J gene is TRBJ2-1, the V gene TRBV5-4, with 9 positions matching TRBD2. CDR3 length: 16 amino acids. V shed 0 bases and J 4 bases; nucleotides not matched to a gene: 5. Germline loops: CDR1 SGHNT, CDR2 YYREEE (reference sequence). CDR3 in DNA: TGTGCCAGCAGCTTGGGTCGACTAGCGGAATACAATGAGCAGTTCTTC. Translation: CASSLGRLAEYNEQFF.

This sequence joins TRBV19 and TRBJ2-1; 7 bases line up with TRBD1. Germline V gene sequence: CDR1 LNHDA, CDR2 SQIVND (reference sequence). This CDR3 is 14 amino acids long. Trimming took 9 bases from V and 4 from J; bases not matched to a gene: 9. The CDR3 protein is CASVRDSSYNEQFF. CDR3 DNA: TGTGCCAGCGTCCGGGACAGCTCTTACAATGAGCAGTTCTTC.

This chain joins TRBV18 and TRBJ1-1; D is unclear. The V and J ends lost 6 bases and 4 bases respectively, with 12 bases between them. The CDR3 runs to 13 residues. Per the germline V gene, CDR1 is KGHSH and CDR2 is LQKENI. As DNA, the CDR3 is TGTGCCAGCTCCCAAAATCTCGGCACTGAAGCTTTCTTT. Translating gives CASSQNLGTEAFF.

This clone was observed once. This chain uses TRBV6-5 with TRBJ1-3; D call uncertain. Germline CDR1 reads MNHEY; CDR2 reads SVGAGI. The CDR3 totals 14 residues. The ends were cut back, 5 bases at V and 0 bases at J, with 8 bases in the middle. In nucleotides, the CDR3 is TGTGCCAGCAGTACCGCTAACTCTGGAAACACCATATATTTT. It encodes CASSTANSGNTIYF.

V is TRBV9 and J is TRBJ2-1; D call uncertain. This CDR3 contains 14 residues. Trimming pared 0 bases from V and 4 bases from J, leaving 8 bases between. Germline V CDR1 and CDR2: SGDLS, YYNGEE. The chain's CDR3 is CASSVEIKYNEQFF. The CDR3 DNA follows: TGTGCCAGCAGCGTAGAGATCAAGTACAATGAGCAGTTCTTC.

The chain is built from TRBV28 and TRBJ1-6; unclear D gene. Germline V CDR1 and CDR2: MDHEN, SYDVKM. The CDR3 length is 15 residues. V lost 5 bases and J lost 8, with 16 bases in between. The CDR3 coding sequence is TGTGCCAGCAGTGGTAACAAGGCCCTGCATTCACCCCTCCACTTT. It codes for CASSGNKALHSPLHF.

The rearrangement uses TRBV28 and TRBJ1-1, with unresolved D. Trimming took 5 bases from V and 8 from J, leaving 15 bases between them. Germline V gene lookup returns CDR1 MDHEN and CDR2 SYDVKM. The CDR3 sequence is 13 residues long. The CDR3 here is CASSPSGRLEAFF. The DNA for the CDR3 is TGTGCCAGCAGTCCCTCCGGGAGGCTCGAAGCTTTCTTT.

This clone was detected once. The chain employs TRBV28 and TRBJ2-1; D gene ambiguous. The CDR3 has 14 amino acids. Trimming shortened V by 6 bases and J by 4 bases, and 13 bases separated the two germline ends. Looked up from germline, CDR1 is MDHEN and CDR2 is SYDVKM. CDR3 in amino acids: CASRGVALYNEQFF. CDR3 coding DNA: TGTGCCAGCAGGGGTGTAGCCCTATACAATGAGCAGTTCTTC.